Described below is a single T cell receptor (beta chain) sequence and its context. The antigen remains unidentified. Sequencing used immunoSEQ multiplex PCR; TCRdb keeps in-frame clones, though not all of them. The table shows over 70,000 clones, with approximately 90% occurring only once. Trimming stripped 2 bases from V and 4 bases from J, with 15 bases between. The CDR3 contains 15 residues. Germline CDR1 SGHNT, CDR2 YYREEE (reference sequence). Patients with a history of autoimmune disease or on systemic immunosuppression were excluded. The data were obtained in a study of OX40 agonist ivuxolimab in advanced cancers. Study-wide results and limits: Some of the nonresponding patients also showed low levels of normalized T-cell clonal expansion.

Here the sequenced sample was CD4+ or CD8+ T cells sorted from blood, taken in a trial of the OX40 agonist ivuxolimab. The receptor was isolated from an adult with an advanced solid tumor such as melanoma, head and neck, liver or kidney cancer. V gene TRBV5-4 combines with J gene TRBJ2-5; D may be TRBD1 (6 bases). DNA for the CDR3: TGTGCCAGCAGCTTACCAGGGGCCCTCCTAGAGACCCAGTACTTC. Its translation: CASSLPGALLETQYF.